Listed below are T cell receptor beta chains from one sample, sequenced in a study of regulatory T cells in long-lasting Graves disease. TCRdb re-called the multiplex PCR reads through MiXCR, storing one row per CDR3 protein. The sample yields roughly 450,000 distinct CDR3 sequences, approximately 23% seen once. The input for sequencing was peripheral blood mononuclear cells (PBMCs), taken when the disease was refractory, from a patient treated with antithyroid drugs. These receptors all stem from a female donor with Graves disease. The CDR3 runs from the conserved cysteine through the conserved F or W. A D gene is named only where the DNA matches it firmly. A clone size is listed for some rows: how often the clone was seen (once, few, many), or a class if it is expanded.

>TRBV5-1|TRBJ2-2|TRBD1|.
TGCGCCAGCAGCTTGGCCGCGGGGACAGGGGCGTCGAACACCGGGGAGCTGTTTTTT
CASSLAAGTGASNTGELFF
>TRBV7-9|TRBJ2-5|.|many
TGTGCCAGCAGCTCAGAACAGGGTAATTCCCAAGAGACCCAGTACTTC
CASSSEQGNSQETQYF
>TRBV4-1|TRBJ2-4|TRBD1|.
TGCGCCAGCAGCCAACCGGGACAGGGGAAAAACATTCAGTACTTC
CASSQPGQGKNIQYF
>TRBV4-1|TRBJ1-1|.|.
TGCGCCAGCAGCCATGCAGGGGTTTTAGGGACGGAGAACACTGAAGCTTTCTTT
CASSHAGVLGTENTEAFF
>TRBV3-1|TRBJ2-5|TRBD1|few
TGTGCCAGCAGCCAAGATTGGGGGCCAGGGGGAGAGACCCAGTACTTC
CASSQDWGPGGETQYF
>TRBV19|TRBJ1-5|.|.
TGTGCCAGTAGTATGCAGGTACAGGGCAATCAGCCCCAGCATTTT
CASSMQVQGNQPQHF
>TRBV30|TRBJ1-1|.|.
TGTGCCTGGGGCGCGGGGACTGAAGCTTTCTTT
CAWGAGTEAFF
>TRBV28|TRBJ2-4|.|many
TGTGCCAGCAGTTTGGGTAGGGGCAAAAACATTCAGTACTTC
CASSLGRGKNIQYF
>TRBV11-3|TRBJ2-5|.|many
TGTGCCAGCAGCCCGACTCGAGGATCAGAGACCCAGTACTTC
CASSPTRGSETQYF
>TRBV6-5|TRBJ1-1|.|many
TGTGCCAGCAGTTACTCGATTATGACACGGCAGGGCACTGAAGCTTTCTTT
CASSYSIMTRQGTEAFF
>TRBV5-5|TRBJ1-2|.|.
TGTGCCAGCAGCTTTAGAGGGACCTATGGCTACACCTTC
CASSFRGTYGYTF
>TRBV29-1|TRBJ1-4|.|.
TGCAGCGTTGTGGGCAGCTCTAATGAAAAACTGTTTTTT
CSVVGSSNEKLFF
>TRBV7-2|TRBJ2-7|TRBD1|many
TGTGCCAGCAGGGAGACAGGGACCTCCTACGAGCAGTACTTC
CASRETGTSYEQYF
>TRBV5-1|TRBJ1-2|.|.
TGCGCCAGCAGCTTGGAGGCATCTAACTATGGCTACACCTTC
CASSLEASNYGYTF
>TRBV29-1|TRBJ2-2|.|few
TGCAGCGTTGCGACCTTCCCCAAGGCCGGGGAGCTGTTTTTT
CSVATFPKAGELFF
>TRBV6-2/TRBV6-3|TRBJ2-2|.|.
TGTGCCAGCAAGGAAAGTTACGACACCGGGGAGCCGTTTTTT
CASKESYDTGEPFF
>TRBV20-1|TRBJ2-1|.|few
TGCAGTGCTAGAGGCGAACAGGGGGGGTGGTATGAGCAGTTCTTC
CSARGEQGGWYEQFF
>TRBV28|TRBJ1-1|TRBD1|.
TGTGTCAGCAGAGACAGGGACGCTGAAGCTTTCTTT
CVSRDRDAEAFF
>TRBV20-1|TRBJ2-1|TRBD2|once
TGCAGTGCCCCCTCCCTGGAGTGGACTAGCGATGAGCAGTTCTTC
CSAPSLEWTSDEQFF
>TRBV6-5|TRBJ1-4|.|many
TGTGCCAGCAGTTACTCTATTGGAACTAATGAAAAACTGTTTTTT
CASSYSIGTNEKLFF
>TRBV6-2/TRBV6-3|TRBJ1-2|.|.
TGTGCCAGCAGTTACTCGGGCGGCCTCTATGGCTACACCTTC
CASSYSGGLYGYTF
>TRBV6-2/TRBV6-3|TRBJ1-6|TRBD1|.
TGTGCCAGCAGTTACTCCCTGGACAGGGATAATTCACCCCTCCACTTT
CASSYSLDRDNSPLHF
>TRBV5-1|TRBJ1-4|.|many
TGCGCCAGCAGCCGGAGCTCCAGGGAAGGCGAAAAACTGTTTTTT
CASSRSSREGEKLFF
>TRBV7-2|TRBJ1-1|.|.
TGTGCCAGCAGCGTCAGCCAGGGATCGACTGAAGCTTTCTTT
CASSVSQGSTEAFF
>TRBV28|TRBJ1-2|TRBD1|few
TGTGCCGGCGTACAGACAGGGGGTAGCTATGGCTACACCTTC
CAGVQTGGSYGYTF
>TRBV10-3|TRBJ1-3|TRBD1|.
TGTGCCATCTCTGAACAGGGGTGGTCTGGAAACACCATATATTTT
CAISEQGWSGNTIYF
>TRBV10-3|TRBJ2-7|.|.
TGTGCCATCAGGGACAGTTTCTACGAGCAGTACTTC
CAIRDSFYEQYF
>TRBV6-1|TRBJ2-2|.|many
TGTGCCAGCATCCACAGCGGGGAGCTGTTTTTT
CASIHSGELFF
>TRBV28|TRBJ2-2|TRBD1|many
TGTGCCAGCAGTTTAGGGGGACAGGAGTGGACCGGGGAGCTGTTTTTT
CASSLGGQEWTGELFF
>TRBV6-5|TRBJ2-7|TRBD1|many
TGTGCCAGCAGTTACCTCGGGACAGGCACCTACGAGCAGTACTTC
CASSYLGTGTYEQYF
>TRBV28|TRBJ1-2|TRBD1|many
TGTGCCAGCAGTCCTCTAGGCAGGGGGAAAGCCTACACCTTC
CASSPLGRGKAYTF
>TRBV28|TRBJ1-2|TRBD1|many
TGTGCCAGCTGGGACAGTACTAACTATGGCTACACCTTC
CASWDSTNYGYTF
>TRBV7-8|TRBJ1-4|TRBD1|.
TGTGCCAGCAGCTCCACAGCCGGGACAGGGAGGGAAGAACTGTTTTTT
CASSSTAGTGREELFF
>TRBV28|TRBJ2-4|TRBD1|many
TGTGCCAGCAGTTTATACTCAGGGGGAGCCAAAAACATTCAGTACTTC
CASSLYSGGAKNIQYF
>TRBV6-2/TRBV6-3|TRBJ2-2|TRBD1|many
TGTGCCAGCAGTACAGGGGACGGGGAGCTGTTTTTT
CASSTGDGELFF
>TRBV7-2|TRBJ1-2|.|.
TGTGCCAGCAGCTTATCGCACCGGACGACAGGTGGCTACACCTTC
CASSLSHRTTGGYTF
>TRBV19|TRBJ1-5|TRBD1|.
TGTGCCAGTAGTATATTTGTGGGACAGGGGCAGCCCCAGCATTTT
CASSIFVGQGQPQHF
>TRBV7-8|TRBJ1-2|TRBD1|many
TGTGCCAGCAGCCGGGACAGGACGAGTACCCCATCTAACTATGGCTACACCTTC
CASSRDRTSTPSNYGYTF
>TRBV20-1|TRBJ2-1|TRBD2|.
TGCAGTGCTTACCCCCGACTAGCGGGGGGGACCAATGAGCAGTTCTTC
CSAYPRLAGGTNEQFF
>TRBV20-1|TRBJ1-1|.|few
TGCAGTGCTAGAGATCTACGGGGGGGCACTGAAGCTTTCTTT
CSARDLRGGTEAFF
>TRBV7-3|TRBJ1-2|.|few
TGTGCCAGCAGCTTAGGGTCCGCGGAAGCTAACTATGGCTACACCTTC
CASSLGSAEANYGYTF
>TRBV20-1|TRBJ2-5|.|many
TGCAGTGTGGCGGGACACATCCAAGAGACCCAGTACTTC
CSVAGHIQETQYF
>TRBV2|TRBJ2-7|.|many
TGTGCCAGCAGCTCCGATCTGGGCCCTACGGGAGAGCAGTACTTC
CASSSDLGPTGEQYF
>TRBV28|TRBJ1-1|.|many
TGTGCCAGCAGTCTATCCGGGACGCTAGAAGCTTTCTTT
CASSLSGTLEAFF
>TRBV2|TRBJ1-5|.|many
TGTGCCAGCAGTGAAGTAGGCGGAGGGGACTATAGCAATCAGCCCCAGCATTTT
CASSEVGGGDYSNQPQHF
>TRBV2|TRBJ1-6|.|many
TGTGCCAGCAAGAGGACGGAGAATTCACCCCTCCACTTT
CASKRTENSPLHF
>TRBV2|TRBJ2-7|.|few
TGTGCCAGCAGTGAAGCGGGGGTCAGGGGCTACGAGCAGTACTTC
CASSEAGVRGYEQYF
>TRBV28|TRBJ1-1|.|many
TGTGCCAGCAGTGTCGCGGGACACTTGACCACTGAAGCTTTCTTT
CASSVAGHLTTEAFF
>TRBV12-3/TRBV12-4|TRBJ2-2|TRBD2|.
TGTGCCAGCATCGGGACTAGCGGGAACACCGGGGAGCTGTTTTTT
CASIGTSGNTGELFF